This T cell receptor beta chain was identified in a study of cytomegalovirus exposure and HLA in healthy donors. Findings and caveats of the study: Whilst most TCR sequences proved rare, a subset of public TCRs occurred across many donors. Cytomegalovirus status was reportedly diagnosed by the classifier with high specificity and sensitivity. The study put some 150 TCR beta chains on its list as cytomegalovirus-associated.

Assay: immunoSEQ multiplex PCR; the TCRdb copy retains only in-frame clones and omits some. Counted here are some 200,000 clones, 75% to 95% occurring once; the ten biggest clones make up 1% to 1.2%. Among the roughly 120 subjects of the validation cohort, separate from the approximately 660-subject first cohort, were the donors. The CDR3 is 12 amino acids. Trimming at V came to 10 bases and at J to 5 bases, leaving 6 bases not matched to a gene. The germline gives CDR1 SEHNR, CDR2 FQNEAQ (reference sequence). Comments on this clone: Its target is unknown.

The receptor was isolated from a woman younger than 35 in good health and CMV-seronegative. V usage is TRBV7-9 and J usage is TRBJ1-1, with TRBD1 identical over 8 bases. Sequenced: PBMCs. CDR3 residues: CATGTGGTEAFF. DNA of the CDR3: TGTGCCACCGGGACAGGAGGGACTGAAGCTTTCTTT.